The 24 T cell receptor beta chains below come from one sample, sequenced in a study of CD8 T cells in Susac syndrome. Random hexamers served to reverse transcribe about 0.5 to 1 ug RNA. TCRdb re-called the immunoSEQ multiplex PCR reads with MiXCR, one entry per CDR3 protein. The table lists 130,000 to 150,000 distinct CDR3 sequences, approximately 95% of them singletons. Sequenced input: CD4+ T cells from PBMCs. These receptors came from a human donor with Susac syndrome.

In DNA form, the CDR3 reads TGCGCCAGCAGTCAGCTTTCCGAGGAGGCAGTGGATAGACCCCAGCATTTT. Translated, it gives CASSQLSEEAVDRPQHF. This chain uses TRBV23-1 with TRBJ1-5; D not resolved. TRBV23-1 is an open reading frame whose function is uncertain. CDR3 length: 17 amino acids. Trimming shortened V by 3 bases and J by 10 bases, and 25 bases separated the two germline ends.

DNA for the CDR3: TGTGCCAGCAGGAGCCTGTTCAGAGGTGAGCAGTTCTTC. Protein sequence: CASRSLFRGEQFF. This chain joins TRBV11-2 and TRBJ2-1; D gene uncertain. The germline CDR1 and CDR2 sequences are SGHAT and FQNNGV. V dropped 6 bases and J dropped 9 bases, with 15 bases sitting between them. CDR3 length: 13 amino acids. The full variable domain, rest sourced from reference TRBV11-2 and TRBJ2-1, is EAGVAQSPRYKIIEKRQSVAFWCNPISGHATLYWYQQILGQGPKLLIQFQNNGVVDDSQLPKDRFSAERLKGVDSTLKIQPAKLEDSAVYLCASRSLFRGEQFFGPGTRLTVL.

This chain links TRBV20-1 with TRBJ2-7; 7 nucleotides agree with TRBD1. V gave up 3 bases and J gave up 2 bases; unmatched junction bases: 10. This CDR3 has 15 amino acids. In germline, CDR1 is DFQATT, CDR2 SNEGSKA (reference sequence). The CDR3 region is CSARIPPQGTYEQYF. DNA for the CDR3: TGCAGTGCTAGGATACCCCCACAGGGGACCTACGAGCAGTACTTC.

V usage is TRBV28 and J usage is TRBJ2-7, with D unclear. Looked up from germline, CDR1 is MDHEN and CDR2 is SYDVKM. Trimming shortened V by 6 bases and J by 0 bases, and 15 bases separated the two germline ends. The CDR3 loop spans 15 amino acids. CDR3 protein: CASSTQGRSSYEQYF. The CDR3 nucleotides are TGTGCCAGCAGCACCCAAGGGCGTTCCTCCTACGAGCAGTACTTC.

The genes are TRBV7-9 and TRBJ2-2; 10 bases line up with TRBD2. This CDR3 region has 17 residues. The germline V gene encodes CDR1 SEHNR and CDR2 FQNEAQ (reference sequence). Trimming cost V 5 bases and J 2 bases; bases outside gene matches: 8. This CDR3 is CASSPLAGDSNTGELFF. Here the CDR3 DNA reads TGTGCCAGCAGCCCCCTAGCGGGAGATAGCAACACCGGGGAGCTGTTTTTT.

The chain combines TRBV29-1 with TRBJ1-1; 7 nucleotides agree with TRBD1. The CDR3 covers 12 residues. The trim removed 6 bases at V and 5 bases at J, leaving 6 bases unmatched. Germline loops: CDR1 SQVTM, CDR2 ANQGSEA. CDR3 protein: CSVWDSGTEAFF. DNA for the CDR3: TGCAGCGTGTGGGACAGTGGGACTGAAGCTTTCTTT.

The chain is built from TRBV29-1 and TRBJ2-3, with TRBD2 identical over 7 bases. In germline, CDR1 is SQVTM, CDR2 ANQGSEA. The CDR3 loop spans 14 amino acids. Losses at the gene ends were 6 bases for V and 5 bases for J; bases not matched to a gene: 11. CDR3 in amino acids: CSVLSRGRGDTQYF. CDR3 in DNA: TGCAGCGTGCTGTCTCGAGGGAGGGGAGATACGCAGTATTTT.

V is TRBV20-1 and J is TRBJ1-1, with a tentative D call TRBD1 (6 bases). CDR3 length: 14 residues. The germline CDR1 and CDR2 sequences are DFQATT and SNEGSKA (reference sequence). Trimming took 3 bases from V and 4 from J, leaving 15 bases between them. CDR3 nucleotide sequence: TGCAGTGCTAGTCCCATTAGGGGGGCCACTGAAGCTTTCTTT. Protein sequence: CSASPIRGATEAFF.

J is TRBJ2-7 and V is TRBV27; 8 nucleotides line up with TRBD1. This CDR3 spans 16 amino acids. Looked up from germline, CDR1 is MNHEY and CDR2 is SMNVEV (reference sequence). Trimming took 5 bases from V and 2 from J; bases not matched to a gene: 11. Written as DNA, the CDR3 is TGTGCCAGCAGTGCCTTTGGGACAGGCCTTGCCTACGAGCAGTACTTC. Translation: CASSAFGTGLAYEQYF.

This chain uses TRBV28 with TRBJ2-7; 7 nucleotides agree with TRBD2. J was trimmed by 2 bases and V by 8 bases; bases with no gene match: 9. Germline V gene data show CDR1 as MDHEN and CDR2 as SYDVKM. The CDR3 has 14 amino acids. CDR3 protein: CASQNPAGTYEQYF. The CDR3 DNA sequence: TGTGCCAGCCAAAACCCAGCGGGGACCTACGAGCAGTACTTC.

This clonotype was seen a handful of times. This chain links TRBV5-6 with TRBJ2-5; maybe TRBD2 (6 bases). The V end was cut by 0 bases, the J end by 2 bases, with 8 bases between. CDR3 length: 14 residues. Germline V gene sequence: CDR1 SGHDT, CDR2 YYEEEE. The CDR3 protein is CASSLGGGQETQYF. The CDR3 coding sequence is TGTGCCAGCAGCTTGGGTGGGGGGCAAGAGACCCAGTACTTC.

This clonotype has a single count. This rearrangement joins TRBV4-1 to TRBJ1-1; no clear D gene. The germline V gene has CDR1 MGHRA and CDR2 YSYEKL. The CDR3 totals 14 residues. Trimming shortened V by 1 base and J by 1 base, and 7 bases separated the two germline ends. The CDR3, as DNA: TGCGCCAGCAGCCAAGCCGGTAAGAACACTGAAGCTTTCTTT. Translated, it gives CASSQAGKNTEAFF.

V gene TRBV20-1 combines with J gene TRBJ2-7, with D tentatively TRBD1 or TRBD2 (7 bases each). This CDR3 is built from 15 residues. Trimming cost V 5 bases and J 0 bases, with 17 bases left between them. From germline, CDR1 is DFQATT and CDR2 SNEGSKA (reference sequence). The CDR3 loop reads CSAWGGGQASYEQYF. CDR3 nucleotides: TGCAGTGCTTGGGGGGGAGGACAGGCCTCCTACGAGCAGTACTTC.

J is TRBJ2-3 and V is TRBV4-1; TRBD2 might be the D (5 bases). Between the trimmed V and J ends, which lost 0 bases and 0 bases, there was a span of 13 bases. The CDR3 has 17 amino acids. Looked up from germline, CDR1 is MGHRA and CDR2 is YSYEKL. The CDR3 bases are TGCGCCAGCAGCCAAGACTTAGGAGGAACCAGCACAGATACGCAGTATTTT. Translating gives CASSQDLGGTSTDTQYF.

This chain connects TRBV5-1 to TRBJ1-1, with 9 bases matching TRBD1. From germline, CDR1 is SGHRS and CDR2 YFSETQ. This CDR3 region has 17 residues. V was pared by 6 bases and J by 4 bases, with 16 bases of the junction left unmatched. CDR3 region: CASNLGQGTPVGTEAFF. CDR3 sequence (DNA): TGCGCCAGCAATCTGGGACAGGGTACCCCAGTGGGCACTGAAGCTTTCTTT.

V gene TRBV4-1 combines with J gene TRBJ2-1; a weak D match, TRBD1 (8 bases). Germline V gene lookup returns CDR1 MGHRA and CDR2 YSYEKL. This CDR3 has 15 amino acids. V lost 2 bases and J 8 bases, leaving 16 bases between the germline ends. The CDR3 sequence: CASSQLDREGDEQFF. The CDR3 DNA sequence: TGCGCCAGCAGCCAACTGGACAGGGAGGGCGATGAGCAGTTCTTC.

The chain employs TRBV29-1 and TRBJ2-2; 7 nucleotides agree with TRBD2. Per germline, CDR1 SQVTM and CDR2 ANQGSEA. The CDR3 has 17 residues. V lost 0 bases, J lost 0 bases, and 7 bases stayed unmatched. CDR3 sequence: CSVEDLGAGTNTGELFF. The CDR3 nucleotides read TGCAGCGTTGAAGATCTCGGAGCGGGGACGAACACCGGGGAGCTGTTTTTT.

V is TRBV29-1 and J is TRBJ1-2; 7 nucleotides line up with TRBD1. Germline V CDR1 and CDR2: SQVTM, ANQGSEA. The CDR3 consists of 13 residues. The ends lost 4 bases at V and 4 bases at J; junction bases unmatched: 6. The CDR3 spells CSVGQGVGYGYTF. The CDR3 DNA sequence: TGCAGCGTTGGACAGGGAGTCGGCTATGGCTACACCTTC.

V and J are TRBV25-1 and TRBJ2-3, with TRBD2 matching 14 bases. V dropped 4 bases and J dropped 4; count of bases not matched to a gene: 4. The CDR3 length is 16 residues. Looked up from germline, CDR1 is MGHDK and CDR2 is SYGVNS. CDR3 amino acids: CASSGRTSGRPDTQYF. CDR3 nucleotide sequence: TGTGCCAGCAGTGGCCGGACTAGCGGGAGGCCAGATACGCAGTATTTT. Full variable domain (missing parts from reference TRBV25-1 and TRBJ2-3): EADIYQTPRYLVIGTGKKITLECSQTMGHDKMYWYQQDPGMELHLIHYSYGVNSTEKGDLSSESTVSRIRTEHFPLTLESARPSHTSQYLCASSGRTSGRPDTQYFGPGTRLTVL.

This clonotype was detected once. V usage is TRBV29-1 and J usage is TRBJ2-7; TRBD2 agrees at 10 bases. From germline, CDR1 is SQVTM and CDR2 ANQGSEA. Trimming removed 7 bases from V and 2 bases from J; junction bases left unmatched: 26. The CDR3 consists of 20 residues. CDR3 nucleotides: TGCAGCGCGCTCCTCCCCTATAGCGGGGGGCCTCACCCTCCTACCTACGAGCAGTACTTC. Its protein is CSALLPYSGGPHPPTYEQYF.

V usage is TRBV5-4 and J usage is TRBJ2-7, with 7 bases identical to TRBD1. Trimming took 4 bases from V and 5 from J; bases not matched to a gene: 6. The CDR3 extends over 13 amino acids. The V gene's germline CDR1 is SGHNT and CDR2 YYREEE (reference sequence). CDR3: CASSRQGLDEQYF. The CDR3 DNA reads TGTGCCAGCAGCCGACAGGGTCTCGACGAGCAGTACTTC. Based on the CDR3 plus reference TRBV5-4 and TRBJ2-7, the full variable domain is ETGVTQSPTHLIKTRGQQVTLRCSSQSGHNTVSWYQQALGQGPQFIFQYYREEENGRGNFPPRFSGLQFPNYSSELNVNALELDDSALYLCASSRQGLDEQYFGPGTRLTVT.

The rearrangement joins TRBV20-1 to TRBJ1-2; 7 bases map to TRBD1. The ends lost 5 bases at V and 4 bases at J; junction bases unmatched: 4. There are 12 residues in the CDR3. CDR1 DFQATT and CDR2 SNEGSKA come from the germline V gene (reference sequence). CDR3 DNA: TGCAGTGCTGGGGACAGCCTCTATGGCTACACCTTC. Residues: CSAGDSLYGYTF.

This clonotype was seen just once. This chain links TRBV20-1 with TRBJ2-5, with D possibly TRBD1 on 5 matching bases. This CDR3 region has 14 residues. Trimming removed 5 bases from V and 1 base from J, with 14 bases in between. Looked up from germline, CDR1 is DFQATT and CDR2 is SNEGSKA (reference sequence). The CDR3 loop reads CSASAPGFQETQYF. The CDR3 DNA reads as TGCAGTGCTTCTGCCCCAGGGTTCCAAGAGACCCAGTACTTC.

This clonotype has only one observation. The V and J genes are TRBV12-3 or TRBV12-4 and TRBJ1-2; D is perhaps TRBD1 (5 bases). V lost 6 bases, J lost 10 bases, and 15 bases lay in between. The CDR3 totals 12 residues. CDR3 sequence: CASSTRTRDYTF. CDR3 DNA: TGTGCCAGCAGCACACGGACACGGGACTACACCTTC.